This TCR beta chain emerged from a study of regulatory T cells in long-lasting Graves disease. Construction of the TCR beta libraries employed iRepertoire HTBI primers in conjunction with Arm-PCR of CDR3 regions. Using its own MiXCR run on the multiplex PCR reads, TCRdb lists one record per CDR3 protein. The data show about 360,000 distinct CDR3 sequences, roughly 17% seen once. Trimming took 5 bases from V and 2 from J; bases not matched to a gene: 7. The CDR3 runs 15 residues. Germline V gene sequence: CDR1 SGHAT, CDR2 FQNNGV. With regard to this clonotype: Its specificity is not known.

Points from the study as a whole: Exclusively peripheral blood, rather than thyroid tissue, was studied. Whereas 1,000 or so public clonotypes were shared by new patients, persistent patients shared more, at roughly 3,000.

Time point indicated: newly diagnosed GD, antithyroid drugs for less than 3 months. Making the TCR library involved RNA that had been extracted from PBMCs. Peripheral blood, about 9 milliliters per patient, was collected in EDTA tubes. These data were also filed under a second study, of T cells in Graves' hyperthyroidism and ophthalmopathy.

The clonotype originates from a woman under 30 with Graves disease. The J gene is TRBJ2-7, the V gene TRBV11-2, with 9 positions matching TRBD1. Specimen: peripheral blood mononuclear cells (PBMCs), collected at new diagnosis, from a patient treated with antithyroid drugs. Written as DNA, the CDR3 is TGTGCCAGCAGCCCGCAACAGGGGGCCACCTACGAGCAGTACTTC. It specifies CASSPQQGATYEQYF. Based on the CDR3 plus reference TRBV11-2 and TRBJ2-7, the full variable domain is EAGVAQSPRYKIIEKRQSVAFWCNPISGHATLYWYQQILGQGPKLLIQFQNNGVVDDSQLPKDRFSAERLKGVDSTLKIQPAKLEDSAVYLCASSPQQGATYEQYFGPGTRLTVT.